Below, 19 T cell receptor beta chains from the same sample are listed, as sequenced in a study of T-cell reconstitution after alpha-beta-depleted transplantation in children. Molecular barcoding with unique molecular identifiers was used for the TCRbeta library. MiXCR, applied by TCRdb to the PCR reads, yields one record per CDR3 protein. Among about 980,000 distinct CDR3 sequences, around 30% were seen once, and the ten largest hold about 28%. The sequencing here drew on PBMCs, mostly from graft donor cells, taken 360 days after TCRalphabeta/CD19-depleted stem cell transplant. Every receptor here comes from a boy in the first two years of life who had a stem cell transplant for SCID, so the T cells may come from the graft donor.

This clonotype was counted only a few times. This chain connects TRBV7-9 to TRBJ2-6, with a possible D match to TRBD1 (5 bases). The germline gives CDR1 SEHNR, CDR2 FQNEAQ (reference sequence). V was trimmed by 3 bases and J by 9 bases, leaving 9 bases between them. The CDR3 length is 13 residues. The CDR3 loop reads CASSFRVDNVLTF. The CDR3 DNA reads as TGTGCCAGCAGCTTCAGGGTCGACAACGTCCTGACTTTC.

This clonotype came up a few times. The CDR3 is CASSLAATDYNEQFF. The DNA for the CDR3 is TGCGCCAGCAGCTTAGCAGCGACCGACTACAATGAGCAGTTCTTC. The chain combines TRBV5-1 with TRBJ2-1; unclear D gene. The CDR3 consists of 15 residues. The germline CDR1 and CDR2 sequences are SGHRS and YFSETQ. The germline V and J ends were trimmed by 2 bases and 3 bases, with 12 bases remaining between them. The whole variable domain, filled in from reference TRBV5-1 and TRBJ2-1, reads KAGVTQTPRYLIKTRGQQVTLSCSPISGHRSVSWYQQTPGQGLQFLFEYFSETQRNKGNFPGRFSGRQFSNSRSEMNVSTLELGDSALYLCASSLAATDYNEQFFGPGTRLTVL.

This clonotype was recorded a few times. The chain has TRBV28 and TRBJ1-1; possible D gene TRBD1, 6 bases. With 8 bases removed from V and 5 bases from J, the gap between germline ends came to 18 bases. CDR1 and CDR2 from the germline V gene are MDHEN and SYDVKM. This CDR3 region has 14 residues. The CDR3 reads CASREEGGGTEAFF. The CDR3 nucleotides read TGTGCCAGCCGTGAGGAAGGGGGAGGGACTGAAGCTTTCTTT.

V is TRBV3-1 and J is TRBJ2-7; D perhaps matches TRBD2 (6 bases). V was clipped by 6 bases and J by 4 bases, with 25 bases between them. This CDR3 has 17 amino acids. The germline CDR1 and CDR2 sequences are LGHDT and YNNKEL (reference sequence). The CDR3 DNA reads TGTGCCAGCAGTCTTTTCGCAAGGGCAGCACGGGGGTACGAGCAGTACTTC. It codes for CASSLFARAARGYEQYF.

In this sample, this clonotype turned up a few times. This sequence joins TRBV29-1 and TRBJ2-5; 7 bases are a match to TRBD1. Unmatched junction bases numbered 3, after V lost 3 bases and J lost 2 bases. Germline V gene data show CDR1 as SQVTM and CDR2 as ANQGSEA. The CDR3 length is 13 residues. For the CDR3, the DNA is TGCAGCGTTGATGTACAGGGGCAAGAGACCCAGTACTTC. This encodes CSVDVQGQETQYF.

The V call is TRBV6-5, the J call TRBJ2-5; a weak D match, TRBD2 (7 bases). This CDR3 region has 14 residues. Between the trimmed V and J ends, which lost 2 bases and 4 bases, there was a span of 11 bases. CDR1 MNHEY and CDR2 SVGAGI come from the germline V gene. The chain's CDR3 is CASSYGGGRETQYF. DNA for the CDR3: TGTGCCAGCAGTTACGGGGGGGGCCGAGAGACCCAGTACTTC.

V is TRBV7-9 and J is TRBJ2-7, with 14 bases fitting TRBD2. The CDR3 has 17 amino acids. The V gene's germline CDR1 is SEHNR and CDR2 FQNEAQ (reference sequence). V was pared by 2 bases and J by 3 bases, with 6 bases of the junction left unmatched. The CDR3 is CASSLTPGLAGVYEQYF. The DNA of the CDR3 is TGTGCCAGCAGCTTAACGCCGGGACTAGCGGGGGTCTACGAGCAGTACTTC.

The CDR3 bases are TGTGCCAGCAGCCTACAGGGGTTTGGAAACACCATATATTTT. As protein: CASSLQGFGNTIYF. The V and J genes are TRBV5-5 and TRBJ1-3; 7 bases are shared with TRBD1. CDR1 SGHKS and CDR2 YYEKEE come from the germline V gene (reference sequence). The CDR3 contains 14 residues. Trimming cost V 4 bases and J 3 bases; bases outside gene matches: 4.

This clonotype was recorded a few times. J is TRBJ2-1 and V is TRBV20-1, with D possibly TRBD2 on 6 matching bases. The CDR3 sequence is 14 residues long. V shed 6 bases and J shed 5 bases, with 17 bases lying between them. CDR1 is DFQATT and CDR2 is SNEGSKA in the germline V gene (reference sequence). CDR3 DNA: TGCAGTGCCTCCGGGGACTTCCGTAACAATGAGCAGTTCTTC. Residues: CSASGDFRNNEQFF.

The gene calls are TRBV7-3 and TRBJ2-3; 13 positions match TRBD2. Germline V gives CDR1 SGHTA, CDR2 FQGTGA. The CDR3 is 18 amino acids. V shed 1 base, J shed 5 bases, and the junction held 9 bases outside the gene matches. DNA of the CDR3: TGTGCCAGCAGCTTAATGGCCACTAGCGGGGGGGCCGTAGATACGCAGTATTTT. It is translated as CASSLMATSGGAVDTQYF.

This clonotype has just a few counts. V and J are TRBV5-1 and TRBJ2-5; the D is unclear. This CDR3 has 13 amino acids. Trimming removed 4 bases from V and 7 bases from J, with 14 bases in between. Germline assignment: CDR1 SGHRS and CDR2 YFSETQ. DNA for the CDR3: TGCGCCAGCAGCCTTTCGTCTATGGGGACCCAGTACTTC. Protein: CASSLSSMGTQYF.

This clonotype has a handful of counts. The gene calls are TRBV28 and TRBJ2-3; D may correspond to TRBD1 or TRBD2 (5 bases each). The CDR3 sequence is 13 residues long. Trimming removed 6 bases from V and 6 bases from J, with 13 bases in between. The germline gives CDR1 MDHEN, CDR2 SYDVKM. CDR3 DNA sequence: TGTGCCAGCAGCTTTTTGAGGGGTGATACGCAGTATTTT. Residues: CASSFLRGDTQYF. Complete variable domain (other parts from reference TRBV28 and TRBJ2-3): DVKVTQSSRYLVKRTGEKVFLECVQDMDHENMFWYRQDPGLGLRLIYFSYDVKMKEKGDIPEGYSVSREKKERFSLILESASTNQTSMYLCASSFLRGDTQYFGPGTRLTVL.

DNA for the CDR3: TGTGCCAGCAGCCAAGTAGGATCCCCTTTGAGGGAGACCCAGTACTTC. The encoded protein is CASSQVGSPLRETQYF. The chain recombines TRBV14 with TRBJ2-5; D is unclear. Germline loops: CDR1 SGHDN, CDR2 FVKESK. The CDR3 spans 16 residues. Trimming removed 1 base from V and 5 bases from J, with 17 bases in between.

The genes are TRBV24-1 and TRBJ2-2; no definite D call. This CDR3 has 13 residues. V lost 4 bases and J lost 4, with 6 bases in between. Germline V CDR1 and CDR2: KGHDR, SFDVKD. The CDR3 DNA reads TGTGCCACCAGTGAAAGAACCACCGGGGAGCTGTTTTTT. It encodes CATSERTTGELFF.

The sample holds a few counts of this clonotype. V and J are TRBV5-1 and TRBJ1-5; TRBD1 might be the D (6 bases). Trimming removed 0 bases from V and 0 bases from J, with 13 bases in between. Germline CDR1 and CDR2: SGHRS and YFSETQ. The CDR3 totals 17 residues. The chain's CDR3 is CASSLAPTGASNQPQHF. In DNA, the CDR3 is TGCGCCAGCAGCTTGGCCCCGACAGGAGCTAGCAATCAGCCCCAGCATTTT.

The chain joins TRBV4-3 to TRBJ2-1; 9 nucleotides line up with TRBD2. The CDR3 extends over 17 amino acids. Trimming at V came to 1 base and at J to 2 bases, leaving 6 bases not matched to a gene. From germline, CDR1 is LGHNA and CDR2 YSLEER. DNA for the CDR3: TGCGCCAGCAGCCAAGGGTTGCGGGGGGGCACCTACAATGAGCAGTTCTTC. This gives the protein CASSQGLRGGTYNEQFF.

This clonotype was counted a few times. A read error may explain this, as a much larger clone is one base away. The chain uses TRBV28 and TRBJ2-2; D gene uncertain. Trimming pared 0 bases from V and 6 bases from J, leaving 2 bases between. Germline CDR1 and CDR2: MDHEN and SYDVKM. The CDR3 spans 12 residues. CDR3 protein: CASSLWSGELFF. The CDR3 DNA is TGTGCCAGCAGTTTATGGTCCGGGGAGCTGTTTTTT.

This clonotype was seen more than once but under ten times. This sequence joins TRBV7-9 and TRBJ2-2; TRBD1 matches at 7 bases. Germline assignment: CDR1 SEHNR and CDR2 FQNEAQ (reference sequence). The ends lost 5 bases at V and 5 bases at J; junction bases unmatched: 5. This CDR3 is 14 amino acids long. This CDR3 is CASSRDRETGELFF. For the CDR3, the DNA is TGTGCCAGCAGCAGAGACAGGGAGACCGGGGAGCTGTTTTTT.

This chain joins TRBV20-1 and TRBJ2-1, with 7 bases lining up with TRBD2. Germline trimming cut 2 bases from V and 2 bases from J; bases unmatched to any gene: 9. Looked up from germline, CDR1 is DFQATT and CDR2 is SNEGSKA (reference sequence). There are 16 residues in the CDR3. In DNA form, the CDR3 reads TGCAGTGCTAGACCTTTAGATGCGGGGGCCTACAATGAGCAGTTCTTC. It specifies CSARPLDAGAYNEQFF.